This T cell receptor beta chain was recovered during a study of CD4+ T cells in melanoma. Broader study findings: CD8+ T cell, macrophage and B cell function reportedly correlated with neoantigen-specific CD4+ T cells. Neoantigen-specific CD4+ T cells in melanoma reportedly had diverse differentiation states.

Germline CDR1 and CDR2: SGHDT and YYEEEE. V was cut by 1 base and J by 8 bases, with 10 bases left in between. The CDR3 runs to 13 residues. This clone was recorded a few times. What it binds is not known. Sequenced by immunoSEQ multiplex PCR; TCRdb stores in-frame clones only, minus some. The repertoire holds around 13,000 clones, roughly two thirds seen once, with roughly 11% in the top ten. This TCR was sampled from a human donor with melanoma. The V call is TRBV5-6, the J call TRBJ2-1; D perhaps matches TRBD1 (6 bases). The sample was cells from a culture (not recorded whether cultured in vitro). In nucleotides, the CDR3 is TGTGCCAGCAGCTTGCAGGGGTTGGATGAGCAGTTCTTC. This sequence encodes CASSLQGLDEQFF.